This T cell receptor beta chain stems from a study of T cells of healthy individuals. TCRdb analysed the 5' RACE reads with MiXCR anew, one entry per CDR3 protein. The data contain 60,000 to 70,000 distinct CDR3 sequences, about 17% of them singletons. This clonotype was counted at least ten times. Deletions cut 1 base from V and 3 bases from J, with 13 bases between. The CDR3 is 17 amino acids. The germline V gene encodes CDR1 SNHLY and CDR2 FYNNEI. The TCR sequence derives from a human donor in good health. V and J are TRBV2 and TRBJ2-6, with a tentative D call TRBD1 (6 bases). The CDR3 coding sequence is TGTGCCAGCAGTGAAGACCCATGGGGGCTTGGGGCCAACGTCCTGACTTTC. Translating gives CASSEDPWGLGANVLTF.